The entry that follows covers one T cell receptor (beta chain) sequence. Its antigen is unknown. From thawed PBMCs, CD4+ T cells were purified by negative selection. These data come from a study of untreated major depressive disorder. Study-level points and caveats: Three preselected Vbeta families were the sole sequencing comparisons. Compared with controls, depressed patients showed more TRBV05-01 (Vbeta 5.1) usage in CD4+ T cells.

Produced via immunoSEQ multiplex PCR; TCRdb's table is partial and in-frame only. Of approximately 24,000 clones in the sample, roughly nine tenths were seen once. The CDR3 has 17 residues. The germline V gene has CDR1 MRHNA and CDR2 SNTAGT. The V end was cut by 0 bases, the J end by 3 bases, with 18 bases between. The TCR comes from a woman in her 30s with major depressive disorder. The chain carries TRBV6-4 and TRBJ2-7; a possible D gene is TRBD1 (5 bases). Sample: CD4+ T cells from PBMCs. CDR3 protein: CASSDSIAETVNYEQYF. As DNA, the CDR3 is TGTGCCAGCAGTGACTCGATAGCCGAGACAGTAAACTACGAGCAGTACTTC.